Listed below are T cell receptor beta chains from one sample, sequenced in a study of shared clonotypes between healthy human individuals. Sequenced by immunoSEQ multiplex PCR; TCRdb stores in-frame clones only, minus some. The sample contains under 1,100,000 clones, around 75% of which appear only once. Sequencing used memory CD4+ T cells sorted from blood. The receptors shown here come from a man younger than 30 in good health. Both conserved end residues are part of each CDR3. D genes are given only for firm matches. A clone size is listed for some rows: how often the clone was seen (once, few, many), or a class if it is expanded.

CDR3 DNA: TGTGCCAGTAGTATAACCGGGACCTCCTACGAGCAGTACTTC; CDR3 protein: CASSITGTSYEQYF; CDR3 length: 14; clone size: NA; V gene: TRBV19; D gene: NA; J gene: TRBJ2-7
CDR3 DNA: TGCGCCAGCAGCTTGGGGGAACAGGGGCTTGCAACTAATGAAAAACTGTTTTTT; CDR3 protein: CASSLGEQGLATNEKLFF; CDR3 length: 18; clone size: NA; V gene: TRBV5-1; D gene: TRBD1; J gene: TRBJ1-4
CDR3 DNA: TGCGCCAGCAGCCAGGGTATTATCTACTACGAGCAGTACTTC; CDR3 protein: CASSQGIIYYEQYF; CDR3 length: 14; clone size: NA; V gene: TRBV4-1; D gene: NA; J gene: TRBJ2-7
CDR3 DNA: TGTGCCAGCAGGGCAGGTGTGACTAATGAAAAACTGTTTTTT; CDR3 protein: CASRAGVTNEKLFF; CDR3 length: 14; clone size: few; V gene: TRBV13; D gene: NA; J gene: TRBJ1-4
CDR3 DNA: TGTGCCAGCAGTTTGGGCTGGGTCGTGATCGGCTCCTACGAGCAGTACTTC; CDR3 protein: CASSLGWVVIGSYEQYF; CDR3 length: 17; clone size: NA; V gene: TRBV28; D gene: NA; J gene: TRBJ2-7
CDR3 DNA: TGCAGCGTTGAACAGGGAGGCTACGAGCAGTACTTC; CDR3 protein: CSVEQGGYEQYF; CDR3 length: 12; clone size: once; V gene: TRBV29-1; D gene: NA; J gene: TRBJ2-7
CDR3 DNA: TGTGCCAGCAGTTTATCTGTTGCGGGCTACGAGCAGTACTTC; CDR3 protein: CASSLSVAGYEQYF; CDR3 length: 14; clone size: few; V gene: TRBV27; D gene: NA; J gene: TRBJ2-7
CDR3 DNA: TGCGCCAGCAGCTTGGCACTAGCGGGAGAGGCCGGGGAGCTGTTTTTT; CDR3 protein: CASSLALAGEAGELFF; CDR3 length: 16; clone size: NA; V gene: TRBV5-1; D gene: TRBD2; J gene: TRBJ2-2
CDR3 DNA: TGTGCCGGGGGGGGACGCGCAACTAATGAAAAACTGTTTTTT; CDR3 protein: CAGGGRATNEKLFF; CDR3 length: 14; clone size: NA; V gene: TRBV30; D gene: NA; J gene: TRBJ1-4
CDR3 DNA: TGCGCCAGCAGCTTGGCAGGCGGACAGGGCTCGAACACCGGGGAGCTGTTTTTT; CDR3 protein: CASSLAGGQGSNTGELFF; CDR3 length: 18; clone size: NA; V gene: TRBV5-1; D gene: TRBD1; J gene: TRBJ2-2
CDR3 DNA: TGTGCCAGCAGCTTGGGGAGGCAGTACGAGCAGTACTTC; CDR3 protein: CASSLGRQYEQYF; CDR3 length: 13; clone size: NA; V gene: TRBV5-6; D gene: NA; J gene: TRBJ2-7
CDR3 DNA: TGTGCCAGGGTCGGGGGGGTAGATACGCAGTATTTT; CDR3 protein: CARVGGVDTQYF; CDR3 length: 12; clone size: NA; V gene: TRBV6-1; D gene: TRBD2; J gene: TRBJ2-3
CDR3 DNA: TGTGCCATCAGTGAGATGGCGGGGGGGTCCGCCAATGAGCAGTTCTTC; CDR3 protein: CAISEMAGGSANEQFF; CDR3 length: 16; clone size: NA; V gene: TRBV10-3; D gene: TRBD2; J gene: TRBJ2-1
CDR3 DNA: TGTGCCAGCAGTTTGAGAGGGGGCATGGTCAATCAGCCCCAGCATTTT; CDR3 protein: CASSLRGGMVNQPQHF; CDR3 length: 16; clone size: few; V gene: TRBV28; D gene: TRBD1; J gene: TRBJ1-5
CDR3 DNA: TGTGCCAGCAGTGAATCCACCCCGGGAGGGGGAGGTGAAAAACTGTTTTTT; CDR3 protein: CASSESTPGGGGEKLFF; CDR3 length: 17; clone size: NA; V gene: TRBV25-1; D gene: NA; J gene: TRBJ1-4
CDR3 DNA: TGTGCCATCAGTGAGGATGAGGGCAGTTCATTCTCTGGAAACACCATATATTTT; CDR3 protein: CAISEDEGSSFSGNTIYF; CDR3 length: 18; clone size: NA; V gene: TRBV10-3; D gene: NA; J gene: TRBJ1-3